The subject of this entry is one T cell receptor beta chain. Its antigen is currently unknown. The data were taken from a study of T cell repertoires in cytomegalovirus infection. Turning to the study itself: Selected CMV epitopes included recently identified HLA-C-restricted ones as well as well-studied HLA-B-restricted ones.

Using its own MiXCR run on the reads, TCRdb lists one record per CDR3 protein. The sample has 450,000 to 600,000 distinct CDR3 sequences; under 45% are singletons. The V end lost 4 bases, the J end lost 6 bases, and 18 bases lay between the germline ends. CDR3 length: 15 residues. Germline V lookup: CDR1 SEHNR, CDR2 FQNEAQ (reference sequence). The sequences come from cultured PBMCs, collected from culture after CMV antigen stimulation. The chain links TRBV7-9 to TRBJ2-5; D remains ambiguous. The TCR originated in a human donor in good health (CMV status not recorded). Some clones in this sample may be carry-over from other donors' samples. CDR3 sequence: CASSSASYFEKTQYF. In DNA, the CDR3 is TGTGCCAGCAGCTCGGCCAGCTATTTTGAAAAGACCCAGTACTTC.